The sequence of this T cell receptor beta chain was determined in a study of blood T cell repertoires in COVID-19. TCRdb keeps only in-frame clones here, not all; method: immunoSEQ multiplex PCR. The table records a few hundred thousand clones, around 89% of them present only once. This CDR3 region has 12 residues. Germline CDR1 and CDR2: MNHEY and SMNVEV (reference sequence). This clone is a singleton in its sample. This clonotype originated in a woman between 55 and 75 years old with acute or convalescent COVID-19. V is TRBV27 and J is TRBJ2-3; a weak D match, TRBD2 (5 bases). The sequencing sample was made of peripheral blood. Here the CDR3 reads CFTRRGPDTQYF. CDR3 nucleotides: TGTTTTACTAGGAGAGGGCCAGATACGCAGTATTTT.